The clone carrying this T cell receptor (beta chain) has only a few counts. The CDR3 totals 13 residues. V was shortened by 11 bases and J by 5 bases, with 15 bases between the two germline ends. CDR1 is MDHEN and CDR2 is SYDVKM in the germline V gene. The PCR employed 60 Vbeta primers together with 13 Jbeta primers. TCRdb's copy holds only in-frame clones and misses some; the assay was immunoSEQ multiplex PCR. Counted here are around 100,000 clones, roughly three quarters occurring once; the ten biggest clones make up 9% to 12%. This sample was taken from a study of cytomegalovirus exposure and HLA in healthy donors.

Sequencing was carried out using PBMCs. The sequence was collected from a woman under 30 in good health and CMV-seropositive. The rearrangement uses TRBV28 and TRBJ2-2, with a tentative D call TRBD1 (6 bases). This CDR3 reads CASPRGPTGELFF. CDR3 nucleotides: TGTGCCTCACCCAGGGGCCCGACCGGGGAGCTGTTTTTT.